Presented here are 11 T cell receptor beta chains from one specimen sequenced in a study of molecular identifiers for immune sequencing clone quantification. TCRdb re-analysed the PCR reads in MiXCR, keeping a single row per CDR3 protein. The table has 97,000 or so distinct CDR3 sequences, approximately 24% seen once; the top ten hold roughly 1%. Material: naive CD8+ T cells from blood, with Jurkat cell RNA spiked in. Subset: FACS-sorted CD8+CD4-CCR7+CD45RA+ naive T cells. The receptors come from a human donor in good health. Some libraries in this study had Jurkat cell RNA spiked in.

In its sample, this clonotype was seen many times. The chain uses TRBV6-6 and TRBJ1-1, with unresolved D. The CDR3 sequence is 16 residues long. V lost 2 bases and J 2 bases, leaving 15 bases between the germline ends. Germline lookup yields CDR1 MNHNY and CDR2 SVGAGI (reference sequence). The CDR3 protein is CASSYPVVAANTEAFF. CDR3 DNA sequence: TGTGCCAGCAGTTACCCAGTAGTTGCAGCTAACACTGAAGCTTTCTTT.

The chain combines TRBV28 with TRBJ2-5; D perhaps matches TRBD1 (6 bases). Trimming took 7 bases from V and 5 from J, leaving 11 bases between them. Germline V gene sequence: CDR1 MDHEN, CDR2 SYDVKM. There are 12 residues in the CDR3. The CDR3 DNA is TGTGCCAGCACAGGGGATCTGGAGACCCAGTACTTC. Protein sequence: CASTGDLETQYF.

In this sample, this clonotype turned up many times. CDR3 loop: CASSPGVMNTEAFF. The CDR3 region has the DNA TGTGCCAGCAGCCCAGGAGTGATGAACACTGAAGCTTTCTTT. The rearrangement links TRBV7-9 to TRBJ1-1, with D hard to call. Trimming cost V 5 bases and J 0 bases, with 10 bases left between them. This CDR3 spans 14 amino acids. Germline-derived CDR1 and CDR2 are SEHNR and FQNEAQ (reference sequence).

This clonotype was observed at least ten times. The genes are TRBV4-1 and TRBJ1-1; TRBD1 might be the D (6 bases). CDR1 is MGHRA and CDR2 is YSYEKL in the germline V gene. V lost 4 bases to trimming and J lost 1 base, with 19 bases between them. This CDR3 is built from 17 residues. This CDR3 reads CASSLLDSLDRNTEAFF. The CDR3 region has the DNA TGCGCCAGCAGCCTACTGGACAGCCTGGATAGGAACACTGAAGCTTTCTTT.

This clonotype was seen at least ten times. The rearrangement uses TRBV7-6 and TRBJ2-1, with TRBD2 identical over 12 bases. Losses at the gene ends were 5 bases for V and 1 base for J; bases not matched to a gene: 6. The CDR3 spans 17 residues. Germline CDR1 reads SGHVS; CDR2 reads FNYEAQ. In DNA, the CDR3 is TGTGCCAGCAGCCCGAGGACTAGCGGGAATTCCTACAATGAGCAGTTCTTC. Its protein product is CASSPRTSGNSYNEQFF.

Within the sample, this clonotype is medium-sized (0.01 to 0.1%). The chain uses TRBV9 and TRBJ2-7, with 7 bases that match TRBD2. V lost 4 bases and J lost 4; bases outside the gene matches: 2. The germline V gene encodes CDR1 SGDLS and CDR2 YYNGEE. The CDR3 has 12 residues. CDR3 sequence (DNA): TGTGCCAGCAGCCCCGGGGGGTACGAGCAGTACTTC. It yields the protein CASSPGGYEQYF.

Of note for this clonotype: A much more abundant neighbour one base away suggests this may be a read error. This chain joins TRBV6-2 or TRBV6-3 and TRBJ1-1, with D possibly matching TRBD1 (6 bases). The germline CDR1 and CDR2 sequences are MNHEY and SVGEGT. The CDR3 runs 13 residues. CDR3: CASSFTGNTEVFF. The CDR3 coding sequence is TGTGCCAGCAGCTTTACAGGGAACACTGAAGTTTTCTTT.

This clonotype was observed a few times. A much larger clone differs by one base, so this may be a read error. The CDR3 protein is CASRPPHGQGMATYNEQSF. CDR3 nucleotide sequence: TGTGCCAGCAGACCACCCCATGGACAGGGGATGGCCACCTACAATGAGCAGTCCTTC. The V and J genes are TRBV28 and TRBJ2-1, with TRBD1 matching 9 bases. The CDR3 length is 19 residues. The V gene's germline CDR1 is MDHEN and CDR2 SYDVKM.

Details on this clonotype: This may be a read error: a much more frequent sequence differs by one nucleotide. The gene calls are TRBV2 and TRBJ2-1, with D possibly called TRBD1 or TRBD2 (5 bases each). V was cut by 10 bases and J by 5 bases, with 21 bases left in between. The CDR3 contains 15 residues. The germline CDR1 and CDR2 sequences are SNHLY and FYNNEI. The CDR3: CATRDHLRANNEQFF. In DNA form, the CDR3 reads TGTGCCACCCGGGACCACCTACGAGCCAACAATGAGCAGTTCTTC.

This clonotype was found a few times. The chain uses TRBV7-9 and TRBJ2-1; 8 nucleotides agree with TRBD2. The germline V gene has CDR1 SEHNR and CDR2 FQNEAQ (reference sequence). The V and J ends lost 2 bases and 2 bases, in that order; junction bases with no gene match: 5. CDR3 length: 16 amino acids. The CDR3 loop reads CASSLSGGGPYNEQFF. CDR3 DNA sequence: TGTGCCAGCAGCTTATCTGGCGGGGGGCCCTACAATGAGCAGTTCTTC.

V gene TRBV20-1 combines with J gene TRBJ2-3, with D possibly being TRBD1 (6 bases). Trimming pared 1 base from V and 0 bases from J, leaving 14 bases between. Germline CDR1 DFQATT, CDR2 SNEGSKA (reference sequence). This CDR3 spans 16 amino acids. CDR3 sequence: CSARVRNRASTDTQYF. The DNA of the CDR3 is TGCAGTGCTAGAGTACGGAACAGGGCAAGCACAGATACGCAGTATTTT.